The 12 T cell receptor beta chains below were found in one sample sequenced in a study of spatial heterogeneity in lung cancer. Via MiXCR, TCRdb re-called the 5' RACE reads, giving one row per CDR3 protein. Of 5,800 or so distinct CDR3 sequences in the sample, 15% to 20% are singletons; the top ten hold around 17%. The sample's time point: sample taken at primary tumor resection. This specimen was normal lung tissue next to the tumor, taken at surgery. These receptors all come from a male donor with early-stage non-small cell lung cancer.

The chain combines TRBV5-8 with TRBJ2-1; perhaps TRBD2 as D (7 bases). CDR1 is SGHTS, CDR2 YDEGEE, per germline. The CDR3 length is 16 residues. V lost 4 bases to trimming and J lost 6 bases, with 20 bases between them. The CDR3 loop reads CASSRTRTRGGNEQFF. CDR3 bases: TGTGCCAGCAGCCGAACCCGGACTAGGGGGGGCAATGAGCAGTTCTTC.

In its sample, this clonotype is medium-sized. The rearrangement uses TRBV28 and TRBJ1-2; D unclear. The CDR3 spans 20 residues. Germline lookup yields CDR1 MDHEN and CDR2 SYDVKM. With 4 bases removed from V and 4 bases from J, the gap between germline ends came to 31 bases. The CDR3 bases are TGTGCCAGCAGTTCCATACGACCCGTCGGGGTTGAGGAGGCGGGCTATGGCTACACCTTC. It encodes CASSSIRPVGVEEAGYGYTF.

The table lists this clonotype with a few counts. The chain is built from TRBV20-1 and TRBJ2-5, with 7 bases aligning to TRBD1. V dropped 4 bases and J dropped 0; count of bases not matched to a gene: 5. This CDR3 contains 14 residues. From germline, CDR1 is DFQATT and CDR2 SNEGSKA (reference sequence). CDR3 nucleotide sequence: TGCAGTGCTACAACAGGGGAACACCAAGAGACCCAGTACTTC. Its translation: CSATTGEHQETQYF.

This clonotype was recorded a few times. This rearrangement joins TRBV28 to TRBJ2-3; TRBD2 agrees at 7 bases. CDR3 length: 16 amino acids. Germline V gene lookup returns CDR1 MDHEN and CDR2 SYDVKM. J gave up 1 base and V 5 bases, and 9 bases lay outside the gene matches. In DNA form, the CDR3 reads TGTGCCAGCAGTCCTCCCGGGGGGTCCGGCACAGATACGCAGTATTTT. Translated: CASSPPGGSGTDTQYF.

This rearrangement joins TRBV20-1 to TRBJ2-4; 8 positions match TRBD1. Germline V gives CDR1 DFQATT, CDR2 SNEGSKA (reference sequence). Trimming removed 5 bases from V and 3 bases from J; junction bases left unmatched: 12. This CDR3 is built from 16 residues. In DNA form, the CDR3 reads TGCAGTGCTGGGACAGGCTGGCTTGGAATCAAAAACATTCAGTACTTC. Translated: CSAGTGWLGIKNIQYF.

This clonotype was picked up many times. V and J are TRBV6-4 and TRBJ2-1; 9 bases are shared with TRBD1. Germline V gives CDR1 MRHNA, CDR2 SNTAGT. J gave up 6 bases and V 4 bases, and 4 bases lay outside the gene matches. The CDR3 is 14 residues long. The CDR3 region has the DNA TGTGCCAGCAGTGGGGGACAGGGTTTCAATGAGCAGTTCTTC. Protein sequence: CASSGGQGFNEQFF.

This chain connects TRBV20-1 to TRBJ2-7, with 8 bases matching TRBD1. The CDR3 sequence is 15 residues long. V dropped 5 bases and J dropped 7; count of bases not matched to a gene: 16. CDR1 and CDR2 from the germline V gene are DFQATT and SNEGSKA (reference sequence). CDR3 in DNA: TGCAGTGCTTCCGGACAGGGCGATGGGGGGAGGGAGCAGTACTTC. Its protein product is CSASGQGDGGREQYF.

CDR3 DNA: TGTGCCAGCAGCTTAGTATCCGCAGCAGGCTACGAGCAGTACTTC. The encoded protein is CASSLVSAAGYEQYF. J is TRBJ2-7 and V is TRBV7-2; D is ambiguous. Trimming took off 1 base at V and 3 bases at J, with 13 bases between the two ends. The CDR3 loop spans 15 amino acids. Germline-derived CDR1 and CDR2 are SGHTA and FQGNSA.

This clonotype was seen more than once but under ten times. This chain connects TRBV2 to TRBJ2-7; possibly TRBD1 for D (5 bases). The CDR3 is 12 amino acids. In germline, CDR1 is SNHLY, CDR2 FYNNEI. The ends were cut back, 5 bases at V and 6 bases at J, with 11 bases in the middle. CDR3 sequence: CASSLQGGEQYF. The DNA for the CDR3 is TGTGCCAGCAGTCTTCAGGGTGGCGAGCAGTACTTC.

By frequency in the sample, this clonotype is medium-sized. The chain uses TRBV5-1 and TRBJ1-2; 10 positions agree with TRBD1. Germline V gene sequence: CDR1 SGHRS, CDR2 YFSETQ. Losses at the gene ends were 4 bases for V and 6 bases for J; bases not matched to a gene: 9. The CDR3 is 15 residues long. The CDR3 here is CASSPEGQGWDGYTF. DNA of the CDR3: TGCGCCAGCAGCCCGGAGGGACAGGGGTGGGATGGCTACACCTTC. The full variable domain, in which reference TRBV5-1 and TRBJ1-2 provide the parts outside the CDR3, is KAGVTQTPRYLIKTRGQQVTLSCSPISGHRSVSWYQQTPGQGLQFLFEYFSETQRNKGNFPGRFSGRQFSNSRSEMNVSTLELGDSALYLCASSPEGQGWDGYTFGSGTRLTVV.

The V gene is TRBV6-1, the J gene TRBJ1-6, with unresolved D. Trimming left V 6 bases short and J 2 bases short, with 8 bases between. Germline CDR1 reads MNHNS; CDR2 reads SASEGT. The CDR3 spans 14 residues. CDR3 sequence (DNA): TGTGCCAGCAGCAGCGGGCCCTATAATTCACCCCTCCACTTT. This encodes CASSSGPYNSPLHF.

This chain joins TRBV28 and TRBJ2-2; 7 bases agree with TRBD1. J was trimmed by 1 base and V by 6 bases; bases with no gene match: 5. Germline V gene sequence: CDR1 MDHEN, CDR2 SYDVKM. This CDR3 is built from 15 residues. CDR3 amino acids: CASSPNRGNTGELFF. Written as DNA, the CDR3 is TGTGCCAGCAGCCCAAACAGGGGGAACACCGGGGAGCTGTTTTTT. The full variable domain, its missing parts supplied by reference TRBV28 and TRBJ2-2, is DVKVTQSSRYLVKRTGEKVFLECVQDMDHENMFWYRQDPGLGLRLIYFSYDVKMKEKGDIPEGYSVSREKKERFSLILESASTNQTSMYLCASSPNRGNTGELFFGEGSRLTVL.